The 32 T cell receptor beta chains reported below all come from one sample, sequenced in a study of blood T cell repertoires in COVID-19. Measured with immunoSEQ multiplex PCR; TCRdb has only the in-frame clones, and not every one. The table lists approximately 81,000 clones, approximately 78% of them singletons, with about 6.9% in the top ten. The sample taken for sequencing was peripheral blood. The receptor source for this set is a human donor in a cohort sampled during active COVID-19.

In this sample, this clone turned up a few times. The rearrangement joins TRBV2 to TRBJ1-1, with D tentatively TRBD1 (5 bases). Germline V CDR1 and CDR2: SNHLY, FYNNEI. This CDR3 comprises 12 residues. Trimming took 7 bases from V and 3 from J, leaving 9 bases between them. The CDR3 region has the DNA TGTGCCAGCACTAGGGGTGACACTGAAGCTTTCTTT. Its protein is CASTRGDTEAFF.

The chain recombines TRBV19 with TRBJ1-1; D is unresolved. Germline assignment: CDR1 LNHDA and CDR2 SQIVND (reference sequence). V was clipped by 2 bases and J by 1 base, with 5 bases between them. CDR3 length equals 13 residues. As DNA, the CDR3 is TGTGCCAGTAGTATATCAGGGAACACTGAAGCTTTCTTT. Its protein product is CASSISGNTEAFF.

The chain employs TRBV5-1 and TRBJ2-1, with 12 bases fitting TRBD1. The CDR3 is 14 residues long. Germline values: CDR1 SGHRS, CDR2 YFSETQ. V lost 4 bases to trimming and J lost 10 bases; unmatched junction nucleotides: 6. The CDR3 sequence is CASSEGTGGVEQFF. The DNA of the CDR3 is TGCGCCAGCAGCGAAGGGACAGGGGGCGTGGAGCAGTTCTTC.

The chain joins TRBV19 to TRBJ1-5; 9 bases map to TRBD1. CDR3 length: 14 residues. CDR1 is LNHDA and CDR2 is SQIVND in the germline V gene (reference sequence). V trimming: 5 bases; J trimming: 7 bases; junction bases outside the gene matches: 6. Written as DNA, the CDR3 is TGTGCCAGTAGTGACAGGGGGAAGGTACAGCCCCAGCATTTT. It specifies CASSDRGKVQPQHF.

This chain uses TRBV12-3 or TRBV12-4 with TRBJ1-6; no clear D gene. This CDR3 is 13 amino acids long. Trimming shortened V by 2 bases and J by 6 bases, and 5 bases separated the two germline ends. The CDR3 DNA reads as TGTGCCAGCAGTTTAACAGTTAATTCACCCCTCCACTTT. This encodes CASSLTVNSPLHF.

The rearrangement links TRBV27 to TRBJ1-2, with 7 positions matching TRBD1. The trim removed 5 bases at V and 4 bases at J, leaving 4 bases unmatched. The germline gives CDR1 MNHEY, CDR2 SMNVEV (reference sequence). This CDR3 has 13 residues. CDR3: CASSTDRTYGYTF. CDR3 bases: TGTGCCAGCAGTACGGACAGGACCTATGGCTACACCTTC.

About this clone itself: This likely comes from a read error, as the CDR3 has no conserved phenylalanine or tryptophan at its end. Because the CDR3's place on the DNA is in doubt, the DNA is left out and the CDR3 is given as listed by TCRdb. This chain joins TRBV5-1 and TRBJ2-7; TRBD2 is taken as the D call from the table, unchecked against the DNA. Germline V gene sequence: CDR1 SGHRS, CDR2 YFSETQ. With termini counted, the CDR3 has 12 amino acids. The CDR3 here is CASSFPMDFYWG.

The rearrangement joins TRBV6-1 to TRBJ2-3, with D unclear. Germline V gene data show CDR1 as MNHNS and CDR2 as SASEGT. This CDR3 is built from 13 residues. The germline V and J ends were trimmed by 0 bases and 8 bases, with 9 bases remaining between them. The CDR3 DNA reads TGTGCCAGCAGTGAAGCAGTATACGGTACGCAGTATTTT. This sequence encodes CASSEAVYGTQYF.

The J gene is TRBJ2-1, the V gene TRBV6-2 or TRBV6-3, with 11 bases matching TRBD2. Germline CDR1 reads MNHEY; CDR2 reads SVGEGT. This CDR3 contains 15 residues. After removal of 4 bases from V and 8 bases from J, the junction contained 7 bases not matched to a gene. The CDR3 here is CASSWIAGGFYEQFF. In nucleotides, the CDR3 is TGTGCCAGCAGTTGGATAGCGGGGGGGTTTTATGAGCAGTTCTTC.

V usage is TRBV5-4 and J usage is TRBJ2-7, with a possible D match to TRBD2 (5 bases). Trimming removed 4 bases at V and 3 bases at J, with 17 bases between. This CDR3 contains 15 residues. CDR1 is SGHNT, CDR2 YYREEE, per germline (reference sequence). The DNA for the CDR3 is TGTGCCAGCAGCGCTGACTTGGGAGAAAACTACGAGCAGTACTTC. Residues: CASSADLGENYEQYF. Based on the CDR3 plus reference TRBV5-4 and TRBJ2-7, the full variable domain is ETGVTQSPTHLIKTRGQQVTLRCSSQSGHNTVSWYQQALGQGPQFIFQYYREEENGRGNFPPRFSGLQFPNYSSELNVNALELDDSALYLCASSADLGENYEQYFGPGTRLTVT.

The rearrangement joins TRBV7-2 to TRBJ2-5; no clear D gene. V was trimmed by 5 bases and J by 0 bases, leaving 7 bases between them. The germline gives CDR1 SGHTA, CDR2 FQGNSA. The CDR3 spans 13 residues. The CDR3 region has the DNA TGTGCCAGCAGCCCCGCAGACCAAGAGACCCAGTACTTC. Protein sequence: CASSPADQETQYF.

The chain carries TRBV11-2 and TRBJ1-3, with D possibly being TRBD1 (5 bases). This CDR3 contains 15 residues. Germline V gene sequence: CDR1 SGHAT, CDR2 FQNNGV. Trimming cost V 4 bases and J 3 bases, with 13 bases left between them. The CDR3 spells CASSYGGDLGNTIYF. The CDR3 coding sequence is TGTGCCAGCAGCTATGGGGGGGATCTTGGAAACACCATATATTTT. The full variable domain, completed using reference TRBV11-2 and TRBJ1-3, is EAGVAQSPRYKIIEKRQSVAFWCNPISGHATLYWYQQILGQGPKLLIQFQNNGVVDDSQLPKDRFSAERLKGVDSTLKIQPAKLEDSAVYLCASSYGGDLGNTIYFGEGSWLTVV.

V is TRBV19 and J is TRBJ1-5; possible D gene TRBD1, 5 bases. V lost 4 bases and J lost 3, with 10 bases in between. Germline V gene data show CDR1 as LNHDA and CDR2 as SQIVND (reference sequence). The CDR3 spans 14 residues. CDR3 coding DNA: TGTGCCAGTAGTAATCCGGGACTCAATCAGCCCCAGCATTTT. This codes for CASSNPGLNQPQHF.

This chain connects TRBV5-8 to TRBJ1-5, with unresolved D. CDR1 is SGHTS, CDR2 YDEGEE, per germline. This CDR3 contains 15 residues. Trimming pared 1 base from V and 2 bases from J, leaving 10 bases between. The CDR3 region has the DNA TGTGCCAGCAGCTTGTTTGGAGGAGGCAATCAGCCCCAGCATTTT. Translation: CASSLFGGGNQPQHF.

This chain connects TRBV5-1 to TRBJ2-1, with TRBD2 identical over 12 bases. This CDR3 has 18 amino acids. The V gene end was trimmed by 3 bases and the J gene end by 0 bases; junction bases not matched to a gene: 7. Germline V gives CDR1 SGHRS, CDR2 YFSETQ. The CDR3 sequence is CASSSTSGGLSSYNEQFF. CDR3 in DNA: TGCGCCAGCAGCTCGACTAGCGGGGGCCTCAGCTCCTACAATGAGCAGTTCTTC.

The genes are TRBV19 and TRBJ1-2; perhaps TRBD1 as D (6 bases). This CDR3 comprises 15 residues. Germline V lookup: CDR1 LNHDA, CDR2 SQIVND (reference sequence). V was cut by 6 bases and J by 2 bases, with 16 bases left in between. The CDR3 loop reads CASRPLQGANYGYTF. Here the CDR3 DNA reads TGTGCCAGTAGACCGTTACAGGGTGCAAACTATGGCTACACCTTC.

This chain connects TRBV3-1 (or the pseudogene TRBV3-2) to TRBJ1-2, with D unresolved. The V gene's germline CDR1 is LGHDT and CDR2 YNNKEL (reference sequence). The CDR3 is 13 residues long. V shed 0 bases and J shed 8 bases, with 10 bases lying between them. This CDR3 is CASSQDLTRGYTF. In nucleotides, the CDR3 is TGTGCCAGCAGCCAAGATCTAACCCGGGGCTACACCTTC.

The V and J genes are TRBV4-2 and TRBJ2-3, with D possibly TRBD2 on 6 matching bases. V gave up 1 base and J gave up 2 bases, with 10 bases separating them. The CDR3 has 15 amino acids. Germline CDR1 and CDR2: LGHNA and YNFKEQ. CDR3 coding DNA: TGTGCCAGCAGCCAAGGGGAGGCCCTCACAGATACGCAGTATTTT. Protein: CASSQGEALTDTQYF.

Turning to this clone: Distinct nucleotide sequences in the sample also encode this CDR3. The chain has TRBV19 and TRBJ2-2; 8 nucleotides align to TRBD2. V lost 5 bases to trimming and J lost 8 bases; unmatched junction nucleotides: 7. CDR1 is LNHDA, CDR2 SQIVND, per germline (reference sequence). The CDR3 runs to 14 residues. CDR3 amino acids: CASSLRGGSGELFF. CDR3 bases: TGTGCCAGTAGTCTCCGGGGGGGAAGTGGGGAGCTGTTTTTT. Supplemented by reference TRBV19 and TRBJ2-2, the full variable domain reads DGGITQSPKYLFRKEGQNVTLSCEQNLNHDAMYWYRQDPGQGLRLIYYSQIVNDFQKGDIAEGYSVSREKKESFPLTVTSAQKNPTAFYLCASSLRGGSGELFFGEGSRLTVL.

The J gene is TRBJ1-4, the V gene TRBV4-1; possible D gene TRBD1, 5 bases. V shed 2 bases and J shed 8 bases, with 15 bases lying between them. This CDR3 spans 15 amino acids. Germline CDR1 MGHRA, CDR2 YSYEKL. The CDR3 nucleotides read TGCGCCAGCAGCCAACACGAGTCAGGGTACGAAAAACTGTTTTTT. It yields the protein CASSQHESGYEKLFF.

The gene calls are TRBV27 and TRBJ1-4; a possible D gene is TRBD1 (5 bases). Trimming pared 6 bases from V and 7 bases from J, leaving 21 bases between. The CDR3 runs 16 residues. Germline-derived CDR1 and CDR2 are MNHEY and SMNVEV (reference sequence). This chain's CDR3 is CASSILGGSAVEKLFF. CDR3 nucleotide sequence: TGTGCCAGCAGCATACTGGGGGGGTCGGCGGTTGAAAAACTGTTTTTT.

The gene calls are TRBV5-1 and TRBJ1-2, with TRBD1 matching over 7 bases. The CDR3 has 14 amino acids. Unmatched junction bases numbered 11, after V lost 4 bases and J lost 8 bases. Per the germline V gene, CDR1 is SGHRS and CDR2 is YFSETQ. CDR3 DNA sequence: TGCGCCAGCAGCGACGACAGGGTCACGGGGGGCTACACCTTC. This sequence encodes CASSDDRVTGGYTF.

The CDR3 region is CASSPPTTGNSPLHF. The CDR3 DNA reads as TGTGCCAGCTCACCACCGACGACAGGGAACTCACCCCTCCACTTT. V and J are TRBV18 and TRBJ1-6; 7 bases map to TRBD1. Trimming cost V 0 bases and J 10 bases; bases outside gene matches: 6. CDR1 is KGHSH, CDR2 LQKENI, per germline. The CDR3 contains 15 residues.

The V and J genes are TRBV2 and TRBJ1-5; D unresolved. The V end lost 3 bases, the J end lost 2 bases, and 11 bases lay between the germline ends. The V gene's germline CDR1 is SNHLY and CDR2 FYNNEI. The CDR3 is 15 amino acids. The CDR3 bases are TGTGCCAGCAGTGATCGGCCGCAGGGCAATCAGCCCCAGCATTTT. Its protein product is CASSDRPQGNQPQHF.

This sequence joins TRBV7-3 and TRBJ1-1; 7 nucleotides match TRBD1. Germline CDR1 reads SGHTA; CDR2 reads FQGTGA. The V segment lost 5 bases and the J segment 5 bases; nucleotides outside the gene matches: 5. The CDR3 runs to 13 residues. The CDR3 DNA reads TGTGCCAGCAGCACCGGGACAGAGACTGAAGCTTTCTTT. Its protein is CASSTGTETEAFF.

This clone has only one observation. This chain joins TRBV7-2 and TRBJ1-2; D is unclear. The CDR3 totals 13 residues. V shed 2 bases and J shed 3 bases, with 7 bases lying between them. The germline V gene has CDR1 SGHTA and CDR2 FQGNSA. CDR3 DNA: TGTGCCAGCAGCTTATCTACAGACTATGGCTACACCTTC. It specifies CASSLSTDYGYTF.

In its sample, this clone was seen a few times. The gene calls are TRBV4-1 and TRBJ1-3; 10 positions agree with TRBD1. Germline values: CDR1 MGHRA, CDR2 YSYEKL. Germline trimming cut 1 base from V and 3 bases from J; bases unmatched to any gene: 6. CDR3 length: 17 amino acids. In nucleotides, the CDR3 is TGCGCCAGCAGCCAAGCCTGGGGACAGGGGTATGGAAACACCATATATTTT. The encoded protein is CASSQAWGQGYGNTIYF.

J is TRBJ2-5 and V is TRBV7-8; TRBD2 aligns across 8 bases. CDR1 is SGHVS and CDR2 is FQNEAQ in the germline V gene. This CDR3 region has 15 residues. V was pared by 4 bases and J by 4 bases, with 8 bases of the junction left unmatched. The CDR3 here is CASSSREGWVETQYF. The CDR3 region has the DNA TGTGCCAGCAGCTCCCGGGAGGGATGGGTAGAGACCCAGTACTTC.

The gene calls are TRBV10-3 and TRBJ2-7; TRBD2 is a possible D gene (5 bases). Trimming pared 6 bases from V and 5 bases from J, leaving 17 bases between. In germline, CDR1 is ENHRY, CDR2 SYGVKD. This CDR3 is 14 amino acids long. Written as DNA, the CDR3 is TGTGCCATCAGGGACCGGGATTTGCAAAACGAGCAGTACTTC. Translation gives CAIRDRDLQNEQYF.

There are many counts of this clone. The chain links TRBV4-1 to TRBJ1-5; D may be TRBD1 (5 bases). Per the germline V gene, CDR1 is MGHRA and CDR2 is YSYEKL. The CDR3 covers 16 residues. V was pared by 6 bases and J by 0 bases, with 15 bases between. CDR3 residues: CASSLGLRYSNQPQHF. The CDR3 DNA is TGCGCCAGCAGTTTGGGGCTGCGATATAGCAATCAGCCCCAGCATTTT.

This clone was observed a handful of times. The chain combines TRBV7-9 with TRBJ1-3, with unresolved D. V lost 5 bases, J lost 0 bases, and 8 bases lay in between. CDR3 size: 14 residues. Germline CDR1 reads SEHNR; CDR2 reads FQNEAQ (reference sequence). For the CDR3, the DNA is TGTGCCAGCAGCCCCCGGGACTCTGGAAACACCATATATTTT. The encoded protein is CASSPRDSGNTIYF.

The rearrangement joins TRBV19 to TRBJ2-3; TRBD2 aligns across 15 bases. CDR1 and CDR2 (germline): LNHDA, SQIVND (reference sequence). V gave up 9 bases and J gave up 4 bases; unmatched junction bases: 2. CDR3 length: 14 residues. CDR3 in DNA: TGTGCCAGCAGGACTAGCGGGGGGGCAGATACGCAGTATTTT. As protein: CASRTSGGADTQYF.